Below are 20 T cell receptor beta chains sequenced from a single sample in a study of T-cell reconstitution after alpha-beta-depleted transplantation in children. For TCRbeta, the library was prepared with unique molecular identifiers. MiXCR, applied by TCRdb to the PCR reads, yields one record per CDR3 protein. In the table there are hundreds of thousands of distinct CDR3 sequences, around 16% of which are singletons. The starting material was PBMCs from the stem cell graft donor, obtained from the stem cell graft. These receptors came from a human donor who donated a stem cell graft to a child with acute myeloid leukemia.

This clonotype occurred a few times. This rearrangement joins TRBV4-1 to TRBJ1-3, with D tentatively TRBD1 (6 bases). The CDR3 loop spans 15 amino acids. The ends were cut back, 1 base at V and 3 bases at J, with 10 bases in the middle. CDR1 is MGHRA, CDR2 YSYEKL, per germline. In DNA, the CDR3 is TGCGCCAGCAGCCAAGGACAGGCCTTTGGAAACACCATATATTTT. This codes for CASSQGQAFGNTIYF.

This clonotype has a count of ten or more. This chain joins TRBV6-1 and TRBJ1-2; the D is unclear. This CDR3 has 11 residues. CDR1 and CDR2 from the germline V gene are MNHNS and SASEGT. With 3 bases removed from V and 7 bases from J, the gap between germline ends came to 6 bases. CDR3 sequence: CASSEYAGYTF. The CDR3 DNA reads TGTGCCAGCAGTGAGTATGCTGGCTACACCTTC.

This clonotype was seen ten or more times. The chain joins TRBV10-3 to TRBJ2-2; D remains ambiguous. Trimming cost V 0 bases and J 3 bases, with 2 bases left between them. Germline V gene data show CDR1 as ENHRY and CDR2 as SYGVKD. The CDR3 runs 13 residues. This CDR3 reads CAISESDTGELFF. Here the CDR3 DNA reads TGTGCCATCAGTGAGTCAGACACCGGGGAGCTGTTTTTT.

A few counts support this clonotype. The CDR3 loop reads CASSLFGGDGYTF. CDR3 DNA: TGCGCCAGCAGCTTGTTCGGGGGGGATGGCTACACCTTC. This rearrangement joins TRBV5-1 to TRBJ1-2; perhaps TRBD1 as D (5 bases). The CDR3 contains 13 residues. Germline CDR1 and CDR2: SGHRS and YFSETQ. V was cut by 1 base and J by 6 bases, with 10 bases left in between.

V usage is TRBV12-3 or TRBV12-4 and J usage is TRBJ2-3; 8 bases line up with TRBD1. Trimming took 5 bases from V and 1 from J; bases not matched to a gene: 5. The CDR3 totals 15 residues. CDR3 in amino acids: CASSTRTGRTDTQYF. CDR3 sequence (DNA): TGTGCCAGCAGTACTCGGACAGGGCGCACAGATACGCAGTATTTT.

This clonotype was found many times. Written as DNA, the CDR3 is TGTGCCAGCAGTCCCTTTTGGACTAGCGGCTTCCAAGAGACCCAGTACTTC. It specifies CASSPFWTSGFQETQYF. The chain carries TRBV12-3 or TRBV12-4 and TRBJ2-5; 10 bases are shared with TRBD2. There are 17 residues in the CDR3. V trimming: 5 bases; J trimming: 1 base; junction bases outside the gene matches: 10.

This clonotype was recorded many times. The chain links TRBV20-1 to TRBJ1-4; D is uncertain. The germline CDR1 and CDR2 sequences are DFQATT and SNEGSKA (reference sequence). The CDR3 runs to 13 residues. V lost 2 bases and J lost 5, with 9 bases in between. The CDR3 sequence: CSARRIPNEKLFF. The CDR3 DNA sequence: TGCAGTGCTAGAAGGATCCCAAATGAAAAACTGTTTTTT.

This clonotype was seen a few times. The genes are TRBV20-1 and TRBJ2-2; D possibly matches TRBD1 or TRBD2 (7 bases each). The germline gives CDR1 DFQATT, CDR2 SNEGSKA (reference sequence). V lost 6 bases, J lost 2 bases, and 13 bases lay in between. The CDR3 totals 14 residues. The CDR3 sequence: CSASGTDNTGELFF. The DNA for the CDR3 is TGCAGTGCCAGCGGGACAGACAACACCGGGGAGCTGTTTTTT.

The V call is TRBV5-1, the J call TRBJ2-7, with TRBD1 matching 7 bases. Germline V gene data show CDR1 as SGHRS and CDR2 as YFSETQ. The V gene end was trimmed by 0 bases and the J gene end by 3 bases; junction bases not matched to a gene: 6. The CDR3 is made up of 15 amino acids. CDR3 bases: TGCGCCAGCAGCTTGGGTCCAGGGGGTAACTACGAGCAGTACGTC. This translates into CASSLGPGGNYEQYV.

This clonotype was observed a few times. The V call is TRBV7-9, the J call TRBJ2-1, with TRBD2 matching over 9 bases. Germline CDR1 SEHNR, CDR2 FQNEAQ (reference sequence). The V segment lost 6 bases and the J segment 5 bases; nucleotides outside the gene matches: 8. The CDR3 runs to 15 residues. The CDR3 nucleotides are TGTGCCAGCAGGCGAATAGCGGGGGTTAACAATGAGCAGTTCTTC. It encodes CASRRIAGVNNEQFF.

V gene TRBV27 combines with J gene TRBJ2-3; D not certain. The CDR3 is 13 amino acids. The V end was cut by 8 bases, the J end by 2 bases, with 11 bases between. Germline V gene lookup returns CDR1 MNHEY and CDR2 SMNVEV (reference sequence). Written as DNA, the CDR3 is TGTGCCAGCGCGAGACTGATCACAGATACGCAGTATTTT. Encoded protein: CASARLITDTQYF.

This clonotype was counted only a few times. This rearrangement joins TRBV10-3 to TRBJ2-5; 14 positions agree with TRBD2. J was trimmed by 5 bases and V by 6 bases; bases with no gene match: 11. Looked up from germline, CDR1 is ENHRY and CDR2 is SYGVKD. The length of the CDR3 is 17 residues. CDR3 loop: CAIREPGLAGEMETQYF. CDR3 nucleotides: TGTGCCATCAGAGAGCCGGGACTAGCGGGGGAAATGGAGACCCAGTACTTC.

This clonotype was counted many times. This chain joins TRBV20-1 and TRBJ2-1, with D possibly called TRBD1 or TRBD2 (5 bases each). This CDR3 has 16 residues. The germline V gene encodes CDR1 DFQATT and CDR2 SNEGSKA (reference sequence). Trimming left V 6 bases short and J 6 bases short, with 24 bases between. The CDR3 nucleotides are TGCAGTGCCATTAAAGGGGCTGGGGGATATCGCAATGAGCAGTTCTTC. Amino acid sequence: CSAIKGAGGYRNEQFF.

This clonotype was observed many times. The rearrangement joins TRBV29-1 to TRBJ2-7; 8 bases fit TRBD1. The CDR3 contains 13 residues. The V and J ends lost 7 bases and 5 bases, in that order; junction bases with no gene match: 10. Per the germline V gene, CDR1 is SQVTM and CDR2 is ANQGSEA. CDR3 coding DNA: TGCAGCGCTGCAGGGGGCGCGGTCCACGAGCAGTACTTC. Its protein product is CSAAGGAVHEQYF.

This chain links TRBV11-2 with TRBJ2-5; D gene unclear. The CDR3 spans 16 residues. Between the trimmed V and J ends, which lost 1 base and 5 bases, there was a span of 17 bases. Germline CDR1 SGHAT, CDR2 FQNNGV. CDR3 DNA: TGTGCCAGCAGCTTAGCCCTCGGAGAGGATGGGGAGACCCAGTACTTC. Translating gives CASSLALGEDGETQYF.

At least ten counts were recorded for this clonotype. V and J are TRBV15 and TRBJ1-2, with TRBD1 matching over 9 bases. The CDR3 covers 16 residues. CDR1 and CDR2 (germline): LNHNV, YYDKDF (reference sequence). The junction had 6 bases not matched to a gene; V was cut back by 0 bases and J by 4 bases. The CDR3: CATSRDSTGGGYGYTF. The CDR3 DNA reads TGTGCCACCAGCAGAGACTCCACAGGGGGCGGCTATGGCTACACCTTC.

This clonotype has only a few counts. This sequence joins TRBV5-1 and TRBJ1-5; D is perhaps TRBD1 (5 bases). The CDR3 is 18 residues long. V gave up 0 bases and J gave up 4 bases, with 20 bases separating them. CDR1 and CDR2 from the germline V gene are SGHRS and YFSETQ. CDR3 DNA sequence: TGCGCCAGCAGCTTGGGAGGCCAGAAGGGGAGTGGAAATCAGCCCCAGCATTTT. It translates to CASSLGGQKGSGNQPQHF.

This clonotype was recorded a few times. This chain uses TRBV20-1 with TRBJ1-2; D is ambiguous. Trimming removed 0 bases at V and 8 bases at J, with 19 bases between. The CDR3 spans 15 residues. Looked up from germline, CDR1 is DFQATT and CDR2 is SNEGSKA (reference sequence). CDR3 coding DNA: TGCAGTGCTAGAGATGAAGCCCTTCCGACCCGCGGCTACACCTTC. Translating gives CSARDEALPTRGYTF.

V gene TRBV20-1 combines with J gene TRBJ1-1; no definite D call. The CDR3 contains 12 residues. CDR1 is DFQATT, CDR2 SNEGSKA, per germline (reference sequence). Trimming took off 4 bases at V and 3 bases at J, with 9 bases between the two ends. DNA of the CDR3: TGCAGTGCTAATAGGTGGGACACTGAAGCTTTCTTT. Translating it yields CSANRWDTEAFF.

This clonotype was observed many times. This rearrangement joins TRBV20-1 to TRBJ1-4; D may be TRBD1 (6 bases). There are 15 residues in the CDR3. CDR1 is DFQATT and CDR2 is SNEGSKA in the germline V gene (reference sequence). The germline V and J ends were trimmed by 6 bases and 0 bases, with 14 bases remaining between them. This chain's CDR3 is CSAGGGPATNEKLFF. The CDR3 DNA reads TGCAGTGCCGGAGGGGGGCCTGCAACTAATGAAAAACTGTTTTTT.